This is a list of T cell receptor beta chains from one sample in a study of blood T cell repertoires in COVID-19. Profiled with immunoSEQ multiplex PCR; TCRdb holds only in-frame clones, not every one. Of about 65,000 clones in the sample, 90% to 95% were seen once. The source material was peripheral blood. The receptors derive from a man between 65 and 85 years old with active COVID-19. CDR3s include the opening cysteine and the closing phenylalanine or tryptophan. The D gene is left open where the match is weak. Some rows have no size entry. The others give once, few or many, or a class for an expanded clone.

j_gene | abundance | v_gene | d_gene | CDR3aa | CDR3nt
TRBJ2-2 | few | TRBV5-1 | - | CASSLQQGVAGELFF | TGCGCCAGCAGCTTGCAACAGGGCGTCGCCGGGGAGCTGTTTTTT
TRBJ2-1 | - | TRBV27 | TRBD1 | CASSLTGYNEQFF | TGTGCCAGCAGTTTGACAGGGTACAATGAGCAGTTCTTC
TRBJ2-2 | - | TRBV5-4 | TRBD1 | CASSSRQGAGELFF | TGTGCCAGCAGCTCCCGACAGGGGGCCGGGGAGCTGTTTTTT
TRBJ1-3 | - | TRBV24-1 | - | CATSDSRAPDYSGNTIYF | TGTGCCACCAGTGATTCGAGGGCTCCAGATTACTCTGGAAACACCATATATTTT
TRBJ2-7 | - | TRBV5-4 | TRBD1 | CASSLTGDYEQYF | TGTGCCAGCAGCTTGACAGGGGATTACGAGCAGTACTTC
TRBJ2-2 | - | TRBV7-9 | TRBD1 | CASSLGTGANTGELFF | TGTGCCAGCAGCTTGGGGACAGGGGCAAACACCGGGGAGCTGTTTTTT
TRBJ1-5 | - | TRBV12-2 | - | CASRLDSPYSNQPQHF | TGTGCAAGTCGCTTAGACAGCCCGTATAGCAATCAGCCCCAGCATTTT
TRBJ1-2 | - | TRBV7-6 | - | CASSLVAGQYGYTF | TGTGCCAGCAGCTTAGTCGCAGGGCAGTATGGCTACACCTTC
TRBJ1-2 | - | TRBV10-2 | - | CASSSTGEYGYTF | TGCGCCAGCAGTTCGACAGGTGAATATGGCTACACCTTC
TRBJ1-2 | - | TRBV6-5 | - | CASSRDTVYGYTF | TGTGCCAGCAGTCGGGACACCGTTTATGGCTACACCTTC
TRBJ1-1 | - | TRBV11-2 | - | CASSFKTDTEAFF | TGTGCCAGCAGCTTTAAGACTGACACTGAAGCTTTCTTT
TRBJ2-2 | - | TRBV10-3 | TRBD2 | CAISGGLAGANTGELFF | TGTGCCATCAGTGGGGGACTAGCGGGGGCGAACACCGGGGAGCTGTTTTTT
TRBJ2-7 | - | TRBV10-3 | TRBD2 | CAISSGGSYEQYF | TGTGCCATCAGTAGCGGGGGATCCTACGAGCAGTACTTC
TRBJ2-2 | - | TRBV19 | - | CASSTLPAGGELFF | TGTGCCAGTAGTACCTTACCAGCGGGCGGGGAGCTGTTTTTT
TRBJ2-5 | - | TRBV9 | - | CASNKGGLPQETQYF | TGTGCCAGCAATAAGGGCGGGCTTCCTCAAGAGACCCAGTACTTC
TRBJ1-1 | once | TRBV7-3 | TRBD1 | CASSPDRGGTEAFF | TGTGCCAGCAGCCCCGACAGGGGTGGGACTGAAGCTTTCTTT
TRBJ2-2 | once | TRBV27 | TRBD2 | CASSSSLAGANTGELFF | TGTGCCAGCAGTTCCTCTCTAGCGGGGGCCAACACCGGGGAGCTGTTTTTT
TRBJ1-2 | - | TRBV5-1 | TRBD1 | CASSLGQGQSYGYTF | TGCGCCAGCAGCTTGGGGCAGGGACAGAGCTATGGCTACACCTTC
TRBJ1-4 | - | TRBV7-6 | - | CASSLEVYRANEKLFF | TGTGCCAGCAGCTTAGAAGTCTACAGGGCTAACGAAAAACTGTTTTTT
TRBJ1-6 | - | TRBV5-1 | - | CASSLTTGFGSPLHF | TGCGCCAGCAGCTTGACTACAGGGTTCGGGTCACCCCTCCACTTT
TRBJ2-1 | - | TRBV4-1 | TRBD1 | CASSQDWTGSYNEQFF | TGCGCCAGCAGCCAAGATTGGACAGGCTCCTACAATGAGCAGTTCTTC
TRBJ1-1 | - | TRBV5-8 | - | CASSLWTANTEAFF | TGTGCCAGCAGCCTATGGACAGCGAACACTGAAGCTTTCTTT
TRBJ1-2 | - | TRBV11-3 | - | CASSLDRGGNYGYTF | TGTGCCAGCAGCTTAGACAGGGGTGGTAACTATGGCTACACCTTC